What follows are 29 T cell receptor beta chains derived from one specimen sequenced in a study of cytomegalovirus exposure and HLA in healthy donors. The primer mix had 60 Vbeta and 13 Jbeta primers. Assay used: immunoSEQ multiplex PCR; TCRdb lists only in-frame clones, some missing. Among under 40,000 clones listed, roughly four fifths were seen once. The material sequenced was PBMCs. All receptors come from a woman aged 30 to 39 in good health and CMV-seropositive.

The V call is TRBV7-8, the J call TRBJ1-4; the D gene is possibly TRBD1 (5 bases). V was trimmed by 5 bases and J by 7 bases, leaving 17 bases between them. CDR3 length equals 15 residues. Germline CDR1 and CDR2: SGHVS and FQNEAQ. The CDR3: CASSPRTRVPEKLFF. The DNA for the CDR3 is TGTGCCAGCAGCCCCAGGACAAGGGTCCCTGAAAAACTGTTTTTT.

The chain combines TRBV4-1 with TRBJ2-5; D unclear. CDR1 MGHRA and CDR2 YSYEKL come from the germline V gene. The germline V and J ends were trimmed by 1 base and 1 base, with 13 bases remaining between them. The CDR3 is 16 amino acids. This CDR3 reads CASSQVAGRFQETQYF. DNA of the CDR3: TGCGCCAGCAGCCAAGTTGCCGGCAGGTTCCAAGAGACCCAGTACTTC.

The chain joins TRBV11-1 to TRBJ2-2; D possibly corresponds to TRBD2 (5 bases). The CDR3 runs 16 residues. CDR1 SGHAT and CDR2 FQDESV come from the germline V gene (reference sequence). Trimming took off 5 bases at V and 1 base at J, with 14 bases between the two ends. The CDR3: CASSQYGVRNTGELFF. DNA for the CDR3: TGTGCCAGCAGCCAGTACGGGGTTAGGAACACCGGGGAGCTGTTTTTT.

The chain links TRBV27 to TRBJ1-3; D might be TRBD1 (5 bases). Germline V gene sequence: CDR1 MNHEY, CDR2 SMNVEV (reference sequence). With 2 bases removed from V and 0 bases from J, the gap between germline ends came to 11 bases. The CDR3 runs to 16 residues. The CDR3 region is CASSLRGKNSGNTIYF. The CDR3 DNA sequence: TGTGCCAGCAGTTTAAGGGGCAAAAACTCTGGAAACACCATATATTTT.

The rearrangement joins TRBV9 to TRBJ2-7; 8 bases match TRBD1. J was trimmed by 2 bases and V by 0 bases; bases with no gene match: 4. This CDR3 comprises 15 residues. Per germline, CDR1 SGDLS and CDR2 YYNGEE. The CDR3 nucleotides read TGTGCCAGCAGCGTAGGACAGGGGATTACCTACGAGCAGTACTTC. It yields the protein CASSVGQGITYEQYF.

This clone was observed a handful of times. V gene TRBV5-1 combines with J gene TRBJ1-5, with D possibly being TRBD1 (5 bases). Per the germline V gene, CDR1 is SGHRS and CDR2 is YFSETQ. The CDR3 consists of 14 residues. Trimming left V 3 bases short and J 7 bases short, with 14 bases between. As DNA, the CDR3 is TGCGCCAGCAGCTCGCAAGGGGAGGGGCAGCCCCAGCATTTT. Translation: CASSSQGEGQPQHF.

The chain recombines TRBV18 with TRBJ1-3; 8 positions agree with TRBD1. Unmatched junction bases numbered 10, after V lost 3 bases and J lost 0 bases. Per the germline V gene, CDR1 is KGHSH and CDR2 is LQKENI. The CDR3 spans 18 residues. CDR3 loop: CASSPYTGTGHSGNTIYF. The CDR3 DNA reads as TGTGCCAGCTCACCTTATACGGGGACAGGCCACTCTGGAAACACCATATATTTT.

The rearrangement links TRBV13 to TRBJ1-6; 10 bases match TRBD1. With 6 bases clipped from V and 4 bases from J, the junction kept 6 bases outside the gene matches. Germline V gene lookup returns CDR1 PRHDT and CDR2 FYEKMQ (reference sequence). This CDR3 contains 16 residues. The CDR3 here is CASRRSDRGYNSPLHF. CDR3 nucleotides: TGTGCCAGCAGACGATCGGACAGGGGGTATAATTCACCCCTCCACTTT.

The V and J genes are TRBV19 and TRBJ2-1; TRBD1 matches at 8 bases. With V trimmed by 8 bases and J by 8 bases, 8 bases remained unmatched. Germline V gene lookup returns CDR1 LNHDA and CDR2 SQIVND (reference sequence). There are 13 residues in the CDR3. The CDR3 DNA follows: TGTGCCAGTGGGATGATACAGGGGGATGAGCAGTTCTTC. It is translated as CASGMIQGDEQFF.

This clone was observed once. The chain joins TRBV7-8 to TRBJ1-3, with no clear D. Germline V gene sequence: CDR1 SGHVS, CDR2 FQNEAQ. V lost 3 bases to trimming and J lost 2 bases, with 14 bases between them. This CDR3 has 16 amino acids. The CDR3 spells CASSLGGSLPGNTIYF. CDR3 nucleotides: TGTGCCAGCAGCTTGGGAGGGTCGTTGCCTGGAAACACCATATATTTT.

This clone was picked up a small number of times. As DNA, the CDR3 is TGTGCCATCAGGGGGCCCGATAGGGAAGCTTTCTTT. It translates to CAIRGPDREAFF. V and J are TRBV10-3 and TRBJ1-1; D may be TRBD1 (5 bases). Per germline, CDR1 ENHRY and CDR2 SYGVKD. CDR3 length equals 12 residues. V lost 6 bases to trimming and J lost 8 bases, with 13 bases between them.

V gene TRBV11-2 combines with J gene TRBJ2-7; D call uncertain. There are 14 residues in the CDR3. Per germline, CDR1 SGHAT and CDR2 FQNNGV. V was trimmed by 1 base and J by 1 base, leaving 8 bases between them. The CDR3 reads CASSLGHSSYEQYF. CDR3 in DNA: TGTGCCAGCAGCTTAGGTCACAGTTCCTACGAGCAGTACTTC.

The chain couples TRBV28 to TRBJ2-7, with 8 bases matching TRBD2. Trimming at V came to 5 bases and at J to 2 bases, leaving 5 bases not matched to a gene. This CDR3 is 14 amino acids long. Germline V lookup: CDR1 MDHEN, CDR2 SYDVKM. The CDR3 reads CASSTLTSAYEQYF. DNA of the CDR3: TGTGCCAGCAGTACCCTGACTAGCGCCTACGAGCAGTACTTC.

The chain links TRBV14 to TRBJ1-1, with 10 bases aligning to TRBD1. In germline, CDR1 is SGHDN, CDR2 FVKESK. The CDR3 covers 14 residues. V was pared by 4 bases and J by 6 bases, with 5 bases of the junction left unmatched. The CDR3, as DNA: TGTGCCAGCAGCCTTTTGACAGGGGGCGCTGAAGCTTTCTTT. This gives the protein CASSLLTGGAEAFF.

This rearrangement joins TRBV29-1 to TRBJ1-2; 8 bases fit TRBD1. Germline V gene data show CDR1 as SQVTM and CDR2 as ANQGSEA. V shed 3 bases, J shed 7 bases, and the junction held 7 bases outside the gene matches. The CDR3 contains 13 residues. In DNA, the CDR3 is TGCAGCGTTGACCTCCAGGGGGCGGTTGGCTACACCTTC. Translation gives CSVDLQGAVGYTF.

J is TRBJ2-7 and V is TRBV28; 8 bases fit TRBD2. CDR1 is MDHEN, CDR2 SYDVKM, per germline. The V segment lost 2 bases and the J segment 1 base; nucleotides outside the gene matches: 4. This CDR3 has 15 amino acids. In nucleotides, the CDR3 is TGTGCCAGCAGTTTACCAGCGGGGGTGTCCTACGAGCAGTACTTC. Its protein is CASSLPAGVSYEQYF.

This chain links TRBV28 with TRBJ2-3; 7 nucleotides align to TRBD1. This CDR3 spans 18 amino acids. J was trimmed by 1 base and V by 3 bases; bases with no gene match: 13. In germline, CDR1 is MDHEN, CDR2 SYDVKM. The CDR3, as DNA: TGTGCCAGCAGTTTCGATCAAGACAGGGCGGATGGCACAGATACGCAGTATTTT. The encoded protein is CASSFDQDRADGTDTQYF.

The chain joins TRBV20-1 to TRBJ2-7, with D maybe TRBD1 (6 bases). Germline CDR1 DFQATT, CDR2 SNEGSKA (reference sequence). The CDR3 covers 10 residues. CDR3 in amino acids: CSAGAYEQYF. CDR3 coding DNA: TGCAGCGCAGGGGCCTACGAGCAGTACTTC.

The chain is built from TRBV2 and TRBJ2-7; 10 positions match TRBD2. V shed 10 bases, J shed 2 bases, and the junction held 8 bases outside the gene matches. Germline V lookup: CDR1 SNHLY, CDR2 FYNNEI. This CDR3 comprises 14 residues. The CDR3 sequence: CATRGLAVTYEQYF. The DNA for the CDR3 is TGTGCCACCCGAGGACTAGCGGTTACCTACGAGCAGTACTTC.

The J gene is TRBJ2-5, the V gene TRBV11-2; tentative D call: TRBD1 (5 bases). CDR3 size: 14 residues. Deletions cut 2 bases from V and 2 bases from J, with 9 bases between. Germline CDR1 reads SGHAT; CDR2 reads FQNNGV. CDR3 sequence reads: CASSLSRVQETQYF. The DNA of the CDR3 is TGTGCCAGCAGCTTAAGCAGGGTACAAGAGACCCAGTACTTC. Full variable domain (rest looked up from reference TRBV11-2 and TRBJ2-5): EAGVAQSPRYKIIEKRQSVAFWCNPISGHATLYWYQQILGQGPKLLIQFQNNGVVDDSQLPKDRFSAERLKGVDSTLKIQPAKLEDSAVYLCASSLSRVQETQYFGPGTRLLVL.

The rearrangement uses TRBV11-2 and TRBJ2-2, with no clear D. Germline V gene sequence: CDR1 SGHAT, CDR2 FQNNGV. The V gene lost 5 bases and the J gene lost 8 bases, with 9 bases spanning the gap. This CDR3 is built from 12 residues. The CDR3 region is CASSTYGGELFF. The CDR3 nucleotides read TGTGCCAGCAGCACCTATGGTGGGGAGCTGTTTTTT.

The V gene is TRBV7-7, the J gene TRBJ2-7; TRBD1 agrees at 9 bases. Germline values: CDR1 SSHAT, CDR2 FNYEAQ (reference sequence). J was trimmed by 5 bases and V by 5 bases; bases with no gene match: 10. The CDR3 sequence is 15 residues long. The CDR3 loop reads CASSEGTGPTHEQYF. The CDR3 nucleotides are TGTGCCAGCAGCGAGGGGACAGGGCCTACACACGAGCAGTACTTC.

Here the CDR3 DNA reads TGTGCCAGCTCACCTCCGACAGGGGCTGAGGAGACCCAGTACTTC. Amino acid sequence: CASSPPTGAEETQYF. The chain carries TRBV18 and TRBJ2-5, with 8 bases fitting TRBD1. The CDR3 consists of 15 residues. Trimming took 3 bases from V and 5 from J; bases not matched to a gene: 8. The germline CDR1 and CDR2 sequences are KGHSH and LQKENI.

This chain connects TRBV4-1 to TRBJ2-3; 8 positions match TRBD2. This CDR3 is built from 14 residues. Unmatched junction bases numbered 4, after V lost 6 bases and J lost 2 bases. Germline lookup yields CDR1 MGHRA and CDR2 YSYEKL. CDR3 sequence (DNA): TGCGCCAGCAGGGCGGGGGGCTCCACAGATACGCAGTATTTT. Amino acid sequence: CASRAGGSTDTQYF.

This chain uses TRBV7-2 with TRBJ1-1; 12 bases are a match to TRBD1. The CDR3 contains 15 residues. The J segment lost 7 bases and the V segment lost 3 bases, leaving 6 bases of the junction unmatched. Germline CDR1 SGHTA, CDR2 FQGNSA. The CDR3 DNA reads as TGTGCCAGCAGCTTTCCGGGACAGGGGGCTATTGAAGCTTTCTTT. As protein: CASSFPGQGAIEAFF.

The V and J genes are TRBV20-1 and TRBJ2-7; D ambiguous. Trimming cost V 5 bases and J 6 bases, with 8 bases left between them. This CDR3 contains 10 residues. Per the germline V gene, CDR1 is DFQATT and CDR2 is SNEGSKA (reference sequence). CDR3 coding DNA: TGCAGTGCTCCCAGAGGCGAGCAGTACTTC. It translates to CSAPRGEQYF.

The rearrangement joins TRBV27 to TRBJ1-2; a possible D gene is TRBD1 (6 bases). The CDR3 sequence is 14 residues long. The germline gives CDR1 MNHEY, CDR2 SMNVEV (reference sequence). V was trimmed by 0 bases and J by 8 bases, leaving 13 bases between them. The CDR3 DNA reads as TGTGCCAGCAGTTTATCTGGGACACCTGGCGGCTACACCTTC. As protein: CASSLSGTPGGYTF.

CDR3 DNA: TGCGCCAGCAGCTTTAAGGGGCCCGGCGAAAAACTGTTTTTT. This codes for CASSFKGPGEKLFF. The chain employs TRBV5-1 and TRBJ1-4; perhaps TRBD1 as D (5 bases). This CDR3 has 14 amino acids. With 2 bases removed from V and 8 bases from J, the gap between germline ends came to 13 bases. The V gene's germline CDR1 is SGHRS and CDR2 YFSETQ.

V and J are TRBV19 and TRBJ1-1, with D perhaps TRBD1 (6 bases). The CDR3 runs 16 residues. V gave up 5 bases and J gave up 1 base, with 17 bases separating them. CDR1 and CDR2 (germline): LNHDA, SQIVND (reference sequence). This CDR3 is CASSSSRGSRNTEAFF. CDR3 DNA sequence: TGTGCCAGTAGTTCCAGCAGGGGAAGTAGGAACACTGAAGCTTTCTTT.